These T cell receptor beta chains were read from a single sample in a study of early T cells in non-severe SARS-CoV-2 infection. TCRdb re-called the 5' RACE reads through MiXCR, storing one row per CDR3 protein. The sample lists tens of thousands of distinct CDR3 sequences; over 9.5% were seen once. Specimen: whole blood. These receptors were collected from an adult who was a healthcare worker with PCR-confirmed SARS-CoV-2 infection or an uninfected control (not recorded which). CDR3s include the opening cysteine and the closing phenylalanine or tryptophan. A D gene is named only where the DNA matches it firmly. Size tells how often a clone was seen (once, few, many) or the class of an expanded clone, and some rows leave it out.

>TRBV6-1|TRBJ1-5|15|-|few
CATQGTDYSNQPQHF
TGTGCCACTCAAGGGACCGACTATAGCAATCAGCCCCAGCATTTT
>TRBV7-6|TRBJ2-1|17|TRBD2|few
CASSLRSSGTLYNEQFF
TGTGCCAGCAGCTTAAGGTCTAGCGGGACCCTTTACAATGAGCAGTTCTTC
>TRBV11-3|TRBJ2-5|14|-|many
CASSLRGGQETQYF
TGTGCCAGCAGCCTCCGTGGAGGTCAAGAGACCCAGTACTTC
>TRBV7-9|TRBJ1-2|15|TRBD1|-
CASSLGAGGDYGYTF
TGTGCCAGCAGCTTGGGTGCAGGGGGCGACTATGGCTACACCTTC
>TRBV9|TRBJ1-1|15|-|few
CASSVSGNMNTEAFF
TGTGCCAGCAGCGTATCGGGCAACATGAACACTGAAGCTTTCTTT
>TRBV30|TRBJ2-7|8|-|many
CAWNEQYF
TGTGCCTGGAACGAGCAGTACTTC
>TRBV20-1|TRBJ1-4|19|-|-
CSARATPFRPGGQGEKLFF
TGCAGTGCTAGAGCTACACCCTTCCGGCCGGGGGGCCAGGGCGAAAAACTGTTTTTT
>TRBV20-1|TRBJ1-5|13|TRBD1|many
CSVATGLNQPQHF
TGCAGTGTCGCGACAGGGTTAAATCAGCCCCAGCATTTT
>TRBV3-1|TRBJ2-1|18|TRBD2|many
CASSQVKGLAGSRNEQFF
TGTGCCAGCAGCCAAGTGAAGGGCTTAGCGGGTAGTAGGAATGAGCAGTTCTTC
>TRBV2|TRBJ2-2|17|-|-
CARQAGGGGGNTGELFF
TGTGCCAGACAGGCCGGAGGCGGAGGGGGTAACACCGGGGAGCTGTTTTTT
>TRBV5-5|TRBJ1-4|14|-|many
CASSLSATNEKLFF
TGTGCCAGCAGCTTGAGTGCAACTAATGAAAAACTGTTTTTT
>TRBV20-1|TRBJ2-7|15|TRBD2|few
CSAPPLGLAGVEQYF
TGCAGTGCTCCCCCCCTCGGACTAGCGGGAGTCGAGCAGTACTTC
>TRBV12-5|TRBJ2-2|17|TRBD2|many
CASVRPRGGQNTGELFF
TGTGCTAGTGTCCGTCCTCGGGGAGGGCAGAACACCGGGGAGCTGTTTTTT
>TRBV11-2|TRBJ1-1|15|-|many
CASSEDSNPNTEVFF
TGTGCCAGCAGCGAGGACAGTAACCCGAACACTGAAGTTTTCTTT
>TRBV7-6|TRBJ1-1|14|-|medium-sized
CASSFLGGGTEAFF
TGTGCCAGCAGCTTCCTTGGTGGTGGCACTGAAGCTTTCTTT
>TRBV6-1|TRBJ2-1|16|-|many
CASRGGNRESWNEQFF
TGTGCCAGCCGAGGGGGGAACAGGGAGTCGTGGAATGAGCAGTTCTTC
>TRBV2|TRBJ2-1|15|-|many
CASSGGVGTYNEQFF
TGTGCCAGCAGTGGGGGGGTAGGGACCTACAATGAGCAGTTCTTC
>TRBV3-1|TRBJ1-5|13|-|many
CASSQDRDQPQHF
TGTGCCAGCAGCCAAGACAGAGATCAGCCCCAGCATTTT
>TRBV4-1|TRBJ1-5|15|-|few
CASSQEWGDRQPQHF
TGCGCCAGCAGCCAAGAATGGGGGGATCGTCAGCCCCAGCATTTT
>TRBV29-1|TRBJ1-3|15|-|many
CSVRTVPDSGNTIYF
TGCAGCGTTCGCACCGTCCCGGACTCTGGAAACACCATATATTTT
>TRBV18|TRBJ1-2|16|TRBD1|many
CASSLGTGGGSYGYTF
TGTGCCAGCTCACTCGGGACAGGGGGCGGAAGCTATGGCTACACCTTC
>TRBV12-3/TRBV12-4|TRBJ2-1|15|-|-
CASSRGTPGYNEQFF
TGTGCCAGCAGCCGAGGGACCCCAGGGTACAATGAGCAGTTCTTC
>TRBV10-3|TRBJ1-1|15|-|many
CAISMPGHLNTEAFF
TGTGCCATCAGTATGCCGGGACACCTGAACACTGAAGCTTTCTTT
>TRBV27|TRBJ2-1|17|-|many
CASSSTPGLASYNEQFF
TGTGCCAGCAGCTCCACCCCGGGACTGGCTTCCTACAATGAGCAGTTCTTC
>TRBV27|TRBJ1-5|13|-|many
CASSYGGGQPQHF
TGTGCCAGCAGTTACGGGGGAGGGCAGCCCCAGCATTTT
>TRBV4-1|TRBJ1-1|17|-|many
CASSQARDTVMYTEAFF
TGCGCCAGCAGCCAAGCCAGGGACACCGTAATGTACACTGAAGCTTTCTTT
>TRBV11-2|TRBJ2-3|15|-|many
CASSLDRGMADTQYF
TGTGCCAGCAGCTTAGACAGGGGAATGGCAGATACGCAGTATTTT
>TRBV20-1|TRBJ1-5|16|-|few
CSASYRAQGISQPQHF
TGCAGTGCTTCATACAGGGCGCAAGGGATCAGTCAGCCCCAGCATTTT
>TRBV13|TRBJ2-2|16|TRBD2|few
CASSLRTAGVFGELFF
TGTGCCAGCAGCTTAAGGACAGCGGGAGTGTTCGGGGAGCTGTTTTTT
>TRBV6-6|TRBJ2-7|16|-|many
CASSPHSSVGSYEQYF
TGTGCCAGCAGTCCTCACTCCTCGGTGGGCTCCTACGAGCAGTACTTC
>TRBV30|TRBJ1-5|14|-|many
CAWSVIHSNQPQHF
TGTGCCTGGAGTGTTATACATAGCAATCAGCCCCAGCATTTT
>TRBV10-3|TRBJ2-1|15|TRBD2|-
CAISGLSSGGNEQFF
TGTGCCATCAGTGGCCTTTCGAGCGGGGGAAATGAGCAGTTCTTC
>TRBV18|TRBJ2-2|15|-|medium-sized
CASSPVHLGTGELFF
TGTGCCAGCTCACCAGTCCACCTCGGCACCGGGGAGCTGTTTTTT
>TRBV12-3/TRBV12-4|TRBJ2-5|14|-|many
CASATVPGQETQYF
TGTGCCAGCGCCACGGTTCCGGGCCAAGAGACCCAGTACTTC
>TRBV5-1|TRBJ2-7|15|TRBD1|many
CASSLRQGAGNEQYF
TGCGCCAGCAGCCTAAGACAGGGGGCAGGCAACGAGCAGTACTTC
>TRBV7-6|TRBJ2-5|14|-|many
CASSPAPGGETQYF
TGTGCCAGCAGTCCTGCCCCTGGCGGAGAGACCCAGTACTTC
>TRBV2|TRBJ2-1|15|TRBD2|many
CASRSTSGAANEQFF
TGTGCCAGCAGATCGACTAGCGGGGCTGCTAATGAGCAGTTCTTC
>TRBV27|TRBJ1-5|14|-|-
CASSYRDSNQPQHF
TGTGCCAGCAGTTACAGGGACAGCAATCAGCCCCAGCATTTT
>TRBV20-1|TRBJ1-4|14|-|-
CSARSVGNNGKLFF
TGCAGTGCTAGATCAGTTGGGAACAACGGAAAACTGTTTTTT
>TRBV6-5|TRBJ2-5|15|TRBD1|few
CASTKGAVPSETQYF
TGTGCCAGCACCAAGGGGGCAGTTCCGTCGGAGACCCAGTACTTC
>TRBV24-1|TRBJ1-5|12|-|many
CATSKGDQPQHF
TGTGCCACCAGTAAGGGCGATCAGCCCCAGCATTTT
>TRBV19|TRBJ1-5|13|TRBD1|few
CASSTGGGQPQHF
TGTGCCAGTAGTACAGGGGGCGGGCAGCCCCAGCATTTT
>TRBV7-8|TRBJ2-7|15|-|few
CASSAGGGLPYEQYF
TGTGCCAGCAGCGCCGGTGGTGGTCTCCCCTACGAGCAGTACTTC
>TRBV12-3/TRBV12-4|TRBJ1-3|16|-|many
CASSLLGLLPGNTIYF
TGTGCCAGCAGTTTATTGGGCCTACTTCCAGGGAACACCATATATTTT
>TRBV7-2|TRBJ2-1|12|TRBD1|few
CASSSIDRGQFF
TGTGCCAGCAGCTCCATTGACAGGGGCCAGTTCTTC
>TRBV6-6|TRBJ2-2|18|TRBD1|-
CASRVPEGTGSNTGELFF
TGTGCCAGCAGGGTACCAGAAGGGACAGGGTCAAACACCGGGGAGCTGTTTTTT
>TRBV18|TRBJ1-1|17|-|many
CASSPLPGDGMNTEAFF
TGTGCCAGCTCACCATTACCCGGGGACGGAATGAACACTGAAGCTTTCTTT
>TRBV9|TRBJ2-6|18|TRBD1|many
CASSVGDSPFTGANVLTF
TGTGCCAGCAGCGTAGGGGACAGCCCTTTCACTGGGGCCAACGTCCTGACTTTC
>TRBV2|TRBJ1-4|14|-|many
CASSDPTWGEKLFF
TGTGCCAGCAGTGACCCTACTTGGGGTGAAAAACTGTTTTTT
>TRBV5-1|TRBJ2-1|16|TRBD2|many
CASSLGSGVSYNEQFF
TGCGCCAGCAGCTTGGGAAGCGGGGTTTCCTACAATGAGCAGTTCTTC
>TRBV13|TRBJ2-3|16|TRBD2|-
CASSPRTSGGTDTQYF
TGTGCCAGCAGCCCACGGACTAGCGGGGGAACAGATACGCAGTATTTT
>TRBV3-1|TRBJ2-3|15|-|many
CASSPGAASTDTQYF
TGTGCCAGCAGCCCCGGGGCAGCCAGCACAGATACGCAGTATTTT
>TRBV6-2/TRBV6-3|TRBJ2-3|15|TRBD1|many
CASSLYDRVKDTQYF
TGTGCCAGCAGTTTATACGACAGGGTAAAAGATACGCAGTATTTT
>TRBV29-1|TRBJ1-5|14|-|many
CSALDPFSNQPQHF
TGCAGCGCACTCGACCCCTTTAGCAATCAGCCCCAGCATTTT
>TRBV6-5|TRBJ1-2|13|-|-
CASRPGGSGGYTF
TGTGCCAGTCGCCCGGGGGGGAGCGGTGGCTACACCTTC